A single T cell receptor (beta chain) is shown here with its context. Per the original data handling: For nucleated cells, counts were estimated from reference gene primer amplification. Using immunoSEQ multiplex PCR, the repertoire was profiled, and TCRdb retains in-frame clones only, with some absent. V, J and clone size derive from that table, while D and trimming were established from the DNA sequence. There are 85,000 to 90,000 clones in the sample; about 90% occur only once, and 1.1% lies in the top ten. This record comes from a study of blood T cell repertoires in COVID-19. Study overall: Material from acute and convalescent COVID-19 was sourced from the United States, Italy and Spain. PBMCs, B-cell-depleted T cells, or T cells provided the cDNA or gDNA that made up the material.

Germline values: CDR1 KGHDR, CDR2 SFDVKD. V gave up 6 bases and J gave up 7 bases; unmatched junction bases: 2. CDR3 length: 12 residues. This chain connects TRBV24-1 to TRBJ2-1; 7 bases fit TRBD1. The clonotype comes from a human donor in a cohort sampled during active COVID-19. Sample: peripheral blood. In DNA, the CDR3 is TGTGCCACCAGTCGACAGGGAAATGAGCAGTTCTTC. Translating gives CATSRQGNEQFF.